This TCR beta chain was identified in a study of cytomegalovirus exposure and HLA in healthy donors. The PCR employed 60 Vbeta primers together with 13 Jbeta primers. Under the authors' procedure: Roughly 11 million shared chains were among approximately 87 million unique TCR beta chains counted in a later analysis. Repertoires were generated with immunoSEQ multiplex PCR, while TCRdb's copy carries only in-frame clones and drops some. The DNA was the basis for D and trimming; V, J and clone size are from that table. The record lists about 110,000 clones, of which the ten most abundant hold 6.5% to 7%. V shed 9 bases and J shed 6 bases, with 15 bases lying between them. Looked up from germline, CDR1 is MDHEN and CDR2 is SYDVKM. CDR3 size: 12 residues.

Sample: PBMCs. This chain uses TRBV28 with TRBJ2-7, with D perhaps matching TRBD1 (6 bases). The receptor was derived from a man in his forties in good health and CMV-seropositive. The CDR3 DNA is TGTGCCAGTACTTTAAAAGGGGGCGAGCAGTACTTC. Amino acids: CASTLKGGEQYF.